This passage covers 14 T cell receptor beta chains from one sample sequenced in a study of blood T cell repertoires in COVID-19 (dated by TCRdb to the early 2020s). Libraries were prepared through the immunoSEQ multiplex PCR assay. TCRdb retrieved this table from immuneACCESS and kept in-frame rearrangements only. Not all clones are present; in checked studies, unresolved V genes account for under half, and no reason is known for the remainder. The sample table lists tens of thousands of clones, 90% of them with a count of one. The ten largest clones represent 3% to 3.5% of the sample. The sequencing input was peripheral blood. The receptors were gathered from a human donor in a cohort sampled during active COVID-19.

The chain couples TRBV6-5 to TRBJ2-2, with 10 bases fitting TRBD2. The length of the CDR3 is 15 residues. Germline V lookup: CDR1 MNHEY, CDR2 SVGAGI. V lost 2 bases to trimming and J lost 5 bases; unmatched junction nucleotides: 2. CDR3 in amino acids: CASSYVAGGTGELFF. The CDR3 DNA is TGTGCCAGCAGTTACGTAGCGGGAGGTACCGGGGAGCTGTTTTTT.

The gene calls are TRBV3-1 (or the pseudogene TRBV3-2) and TRBJ2-2, with no clear D. Germline V gene data show CDR1 as LGHDT and CDR2 as YNNKEL (reference sequence). The V and J ends lost 3 bases and 8 bases respectively, with 10 bases between them. The CDR3 is made up of 13 amino acids. This CDR3 reads CASSHRTEGELFF. In DNA form, the CDR3 reads TGTGCCAGCAGCCACCGCACCGAGGGGGAGCTGTTTTTT.

The rearrangement links TRBV12-3 or TRBV12-4 to TRBJ2-2; possible D gene TRBD1, 5 bases. The germline V and J ends were trimmed by 7 bases and 7 bases, with 13 bases remaining between them. The length of the CDR3 is 13 residues. The DNA for the CDR3 is TGTGCCAGCAAGCAAGGGGCTGACGGGGAGCTGTTTTTT. Protein: CASKQGADGELFF.

This clone was seen only once. CDR3 sequence reads: CSASFLEQFF. CDR3 coding DNA: TGCAGTGCTAGTTTCCTTGAGCAGTTCTTC. The rearrangement joins TRBV20-1 to TRBJ2-1; D is unclear. Germline loops: CDR1 DFQATT, CDR2 SNEGSKA (reference sequence). The CDR3 is 10 residues long. V was trimmed by 3 bases and J by 9 bases, leaving 6 bases between them.

The chain joins TRBV5-1 to TRBJ2-7, with D maybe TRBD2 (5 bases). CDR1 and CDR2 from the germline V gene are SGHRS and YFSETQ. This CDR3 is 13 amino acids long. The ends were cut back, 6 bases at V and 3 bases at J, with 13 bases in the middle. Here the CDR3 reads CASTGEGLYEQYF. The CDR3, as DNA: TGCGCCAGCACCGGGGAAGGGCTCTACGAGCAGTACTTC.

CDR3 region: CASSEGTSGTEQFF. CDR3 sequence (DNA): TGTGCCAGCAGCGAGGGGACTAGCGGGACCGAGCAGTTCTTC. The rearrangement links TRBV9 to TRBJ2-1; the match to TRBD2 covers 13 bases. After removal of 3 bases from V and 10 bases from J, the junction contained 4 bases not matched to a gene. Germline V gene data show CDR1 as SGDLS and CDR2 as YYNGEE. The CDR3 totals 14 residues.

V is TRBV3-1 (or the pseudogene TRBV3-2) and J is TRBJ1-1; D uncertain. Germline CDR1 reads LGHDT; CDR2 reads YNNKEL (reference sequence). The ends were cut back, 2 bases at V and 5 bases at J, with 9 bases in the middle. The CDR3 spans 13 residues. CDR3 coding DNA: TGTGCCAGCAGCCAACGGGGAGGGACTGAAGCTTTCTTT. It yields the protein CASSQRGGTEAFF.

The chain carries TRBV7-8 and TRBJ2-3; D gene unclear. CDR3 length: 16 amino acids. Germline V CDR1 and CDR2: SGHVS, FQNEAQ. Trimming pared 2 bases from V and 4 bases from J, leaving 16 bases between. CDR3 in DNA: TGTGCCAGCAGCTTATTTGGTAGCTTCGTCCCAGATACGCAGTATTTT. This gives the protein CASSLFGSFVPDTQYF.

The rearrangement joins TRBV5-4 to TRBJ2-7, with D possibly matching TRBD1 (6 bases). V was pared by 4 bases and J by 0 bases, with 14 bases between. The CDR3 is 15 amino acids. The germline V gene encodes CDR1 SGHNT and CDR2 YYREEE (reference sequence). The CDR3 region has the DNA TGTGCCAGCAGCCCCATGACAGGAAGCTCCTACGAGCAGTACTTC. Its protein product is CASSPMTGSSYEQYF.

The rearrangement uses TRBV5-1 and TRBJ1-1; D possibly corresponds to TRBD1 (5 bases). Trimming removed 1 base from V and 2 bases from J, with 9 bases in between. The germline CDR1 and CDR2 sequences are SGHRS and YFSETQ. The CDR3 is 14 amino acids. The CDR3 DNA is TGCGCCAGCAGCTTGCAGGGAGGAAACACTGAAGCTTTCTTT. Its protein product is CASSLQGGNTEAFF.

The chain is built from TRBV27 and TRBJ2-1, with D possibly matching TRBD1 (6 bases). This CDR3 region has 15 residues. Trimming cost V 6 bases and J 4 bases, with 16 bases left between them. Germline V lookup: CDR1 MNHEY, CDR2 SMNVEV (reference sequence). CDR3: CASSPAATGYNEQFF. The CDR3 DNA sequence: TGTGCCAGCAGCCCCGCCGCAACAGGGTACAATGAGCAGTTCTTC.

The chain combines TRBV6-5 with TRBJ2-7; TRBD1 matches 9 bases. The CDR3 runs to 13 residues. The germline gives CDR1 MNHEY, CDR2 SVGAGI. V gave up 5 bases and J gave up 4 bases; unmatched junction bases: 3. CDR3 region: CASSKTGGYEQYF. The CDR3, as DNA: TGTGCCAGCAGTAAGACAGGGGGGTACGAGCAGTACTTC.

This chain joins TRBV27 and TRBJ1-6; D may be TRBD1 (6 bases). The CDR3 is 15 amino acids. The V gene lost 4 bases and the J gene lost 7 bases, with 14 bases spanning the gap. Germline V gives CDR1 MNHEY, CDR2 SMNVEV (reference sequence). CDR3 nucleotides: TGTGCCAGCAGTTCTCAGGGGTTAAAGAATTCACCCCTCCACTTT. Its translation is CASSSQGLKNSPLHF.

This chain connects TRBV20-1 to TRBJ2-7; D possibly corresponds to TRBD1 (5 bases). Germline loops: CDR1 DFQATT, CDR2 SNEGSKA (reference sequence). The CDR3 runs 13 residues. Trimming took 3 bases from V and 3 from J, leaving 12 bases between them. The CDR3 DNA reads as TGCAGTGCTAGTACTGGGGCGGACTACGAGCAGTACTTC. Protein: CSASTGADYEQYF.